Detailed here is one TCR beta chain. Its antigen remains unknown. The sample is drawn from a study of blood T cells in healthy people across ages. Study findings and constraints: It was not possible, with unsorted PBMCs, to conclusively compare naive and antigen-experienced cells.

Then a second PCR, running roughly 6 to 11 cycles, was carried out with a sample-barcoded 5' primer and a J-beta primer mix. TCRdb re-called the 5' RACE reads through MiXCR, storing one row per CDR3 protein. Among about 1.6 million distinct CDR3 sequences listed, about 35% were seen once. Total RNA extracted from each sample amounted to at least 5.5 micrograms. The CDR3 spans 13 residues. Germline V gene lookup returns CDR1 SGHVS and CDR2 FNYEAQ. The sequenced material came from blood. The V and J genes are TRBV7-6 and TRBJ2-4, with D hard to call. The tail of the sequence fits TRBJ2-7 better, so the J call may be wrong. The source of this sequence is a woman in her thirties in good health. CDR3 protein: CASSLSPDGEQYF. The CDR3 nucleotides read TGTGCCAGCAGCTTAAGTCCAGACGGCGAGCAGTACTTC.